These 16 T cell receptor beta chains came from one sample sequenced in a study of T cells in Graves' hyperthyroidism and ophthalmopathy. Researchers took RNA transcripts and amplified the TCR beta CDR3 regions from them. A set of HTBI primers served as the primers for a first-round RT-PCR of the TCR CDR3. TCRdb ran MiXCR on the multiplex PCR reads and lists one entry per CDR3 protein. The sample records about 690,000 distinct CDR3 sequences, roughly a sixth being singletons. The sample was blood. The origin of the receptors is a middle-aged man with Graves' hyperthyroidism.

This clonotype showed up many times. This CDR3 reads CASSPLGTGLKDTEAFF. The DNA for the CDR3 is TGTGCCAGCAGCCCCCTCGGGACAGGTTTAAAGGACACTGAAGCTTTCTTT. This chain connects TRBV7-9 to TRBJ1-1; 8 bases are a match to TRBD1. V was pared by 5 bases and J by 3 bases, with 14 bases of the junction left unmatched. There are 17 residues in the CDR3. Germline V CDR1 and CDR2: SEHNR, FQNEAQ (reference sequence).

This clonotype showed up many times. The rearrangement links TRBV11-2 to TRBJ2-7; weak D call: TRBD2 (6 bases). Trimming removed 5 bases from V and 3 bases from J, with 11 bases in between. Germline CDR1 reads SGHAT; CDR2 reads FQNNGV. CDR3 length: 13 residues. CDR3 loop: CASSTRDFYEQYF. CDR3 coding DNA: TGTGCCAGCAGCACCCGGGACTTCTACGAGCAGTACTTC.

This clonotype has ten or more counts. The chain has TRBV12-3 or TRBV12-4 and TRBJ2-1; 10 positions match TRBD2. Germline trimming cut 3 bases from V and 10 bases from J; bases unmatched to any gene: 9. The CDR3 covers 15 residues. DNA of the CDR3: TGTGCCAGCAGTTTTTCCAGCGGGAGGGCCAGGGAGCAGTTCTTC. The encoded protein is CASSFSSGRAREQFF.

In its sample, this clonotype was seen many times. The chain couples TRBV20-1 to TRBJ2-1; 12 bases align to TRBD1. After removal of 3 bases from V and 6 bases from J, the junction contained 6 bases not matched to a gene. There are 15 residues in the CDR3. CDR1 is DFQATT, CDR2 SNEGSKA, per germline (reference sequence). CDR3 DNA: TGCAGTGCTAGTTGGGGGACAGGGGGCGGCAATGAGCAGTTCTTC. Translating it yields CSASWGTGGGNEQFF.

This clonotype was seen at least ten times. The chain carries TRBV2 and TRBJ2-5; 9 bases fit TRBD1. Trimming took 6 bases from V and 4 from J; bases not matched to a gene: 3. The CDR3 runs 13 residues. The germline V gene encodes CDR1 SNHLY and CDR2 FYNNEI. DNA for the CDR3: TGTGCCAGCAGGGGACAGGGTGGAGAGACCCAGTACTTC. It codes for CASRGQGGETQYF.

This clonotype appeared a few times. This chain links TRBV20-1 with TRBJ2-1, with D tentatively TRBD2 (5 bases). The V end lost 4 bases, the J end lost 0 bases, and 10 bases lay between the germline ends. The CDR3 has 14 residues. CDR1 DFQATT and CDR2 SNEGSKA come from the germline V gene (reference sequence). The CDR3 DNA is TGCAGTGCTATCTTTACTAGCTCCTACAATGAGCAGTTCTTC. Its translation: CSAIFTSSYNEQFF.

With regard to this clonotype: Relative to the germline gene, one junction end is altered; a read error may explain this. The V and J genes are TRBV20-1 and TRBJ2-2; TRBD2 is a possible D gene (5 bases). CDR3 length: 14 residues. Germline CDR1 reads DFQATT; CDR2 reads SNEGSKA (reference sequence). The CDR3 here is CSARDQSSTGERIF. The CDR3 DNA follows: TGCAGTGCTAGAGATCAATCTAGCACCGGGGAGCGCATTTTT.

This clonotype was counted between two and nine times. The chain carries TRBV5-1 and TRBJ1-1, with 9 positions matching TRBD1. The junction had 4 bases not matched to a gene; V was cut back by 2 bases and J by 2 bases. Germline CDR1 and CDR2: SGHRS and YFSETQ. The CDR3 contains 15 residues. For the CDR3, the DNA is TGCGCCAGCAGCTTCGGACAGGGGCGCAACACTGAAGCTTTCTTT. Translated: CASSFGQGRNTEAFF.

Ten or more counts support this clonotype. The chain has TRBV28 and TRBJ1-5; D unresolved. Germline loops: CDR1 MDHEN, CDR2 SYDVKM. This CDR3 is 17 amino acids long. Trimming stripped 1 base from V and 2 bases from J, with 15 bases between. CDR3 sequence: CASSLLPPGGRNQPQHF. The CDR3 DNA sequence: TGTGCCAGCAGTTTATTACCCCCCGGAGGTCGCAATCAGCCCCAGCATTTT.

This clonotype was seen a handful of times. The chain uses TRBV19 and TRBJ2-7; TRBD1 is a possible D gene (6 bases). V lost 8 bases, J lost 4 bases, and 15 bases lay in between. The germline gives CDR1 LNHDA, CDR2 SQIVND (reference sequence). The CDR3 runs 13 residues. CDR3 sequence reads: CASGDQGSYEQYF. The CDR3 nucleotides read TGTGCCAGTGGCGACCAGGGGTCGTACGAGCAGTACTTC. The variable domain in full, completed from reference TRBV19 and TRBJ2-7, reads DGGITQSPKYLFRKEGQNVTLSCEQNLNHDAMYWYRQDPGQGLRLIYYSQIVNDFQKGDIAEGYSVSREKKESFPLTVTSAQKNPTAFYLCASGDQGSYEQYFGPGTRLTVT.

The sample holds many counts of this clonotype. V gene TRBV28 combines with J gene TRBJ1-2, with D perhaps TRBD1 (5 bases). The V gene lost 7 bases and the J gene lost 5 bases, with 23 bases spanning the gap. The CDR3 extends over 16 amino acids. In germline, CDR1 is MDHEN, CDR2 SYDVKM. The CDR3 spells CASTESGAASKYGYTF. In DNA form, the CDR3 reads TGTGCCAGCACCGAAAGCGGGGCAGCTTCCAAATATGGCTACACCTTC.

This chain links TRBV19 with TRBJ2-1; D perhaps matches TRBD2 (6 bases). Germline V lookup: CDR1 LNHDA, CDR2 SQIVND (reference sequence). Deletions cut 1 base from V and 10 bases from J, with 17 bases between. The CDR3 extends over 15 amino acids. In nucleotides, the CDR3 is TGTGCCAGTAGTATAGTCCGGGAGAAGAGGGACGAGCAGTTCTTC. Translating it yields CASSIVREKRDEQFF.

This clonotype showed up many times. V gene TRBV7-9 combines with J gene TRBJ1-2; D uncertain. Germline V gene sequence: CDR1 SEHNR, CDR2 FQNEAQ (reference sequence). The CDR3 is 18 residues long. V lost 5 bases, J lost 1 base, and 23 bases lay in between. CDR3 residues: CASSPLGLGREDNYGYTF. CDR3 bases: TGTGCCAGCAGCCCTCTGGGTCTGGGAAGGGAGGATAACTATGGCTACACCTTC.

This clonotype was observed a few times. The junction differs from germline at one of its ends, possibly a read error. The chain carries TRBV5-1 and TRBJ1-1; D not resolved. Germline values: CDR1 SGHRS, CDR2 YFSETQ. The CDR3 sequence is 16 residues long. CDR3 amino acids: CASSPRELSSETEAFF. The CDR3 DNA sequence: TGTGCCAGCAGCCCCCGGGAACTCTCCTCGGAGACTGAAGCTTTCTTT.

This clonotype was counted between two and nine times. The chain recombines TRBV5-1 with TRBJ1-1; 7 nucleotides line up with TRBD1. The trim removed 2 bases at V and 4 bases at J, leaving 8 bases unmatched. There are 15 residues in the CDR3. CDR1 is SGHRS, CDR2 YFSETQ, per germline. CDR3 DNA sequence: TGCGCCAGCAGCTTTACGGCAGGGGGAGGCACTGAAGCTTTCTTT. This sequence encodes CASSFTAGGGTEAFF. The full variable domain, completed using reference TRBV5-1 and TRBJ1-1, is KAGVTQTPRYLIKTRGQQVTLSCSPISGHRSVSWYQQTPGQGLQFLFEYFSETQRNKGNFPGRFSGRQFSNSRSEMNVSTLELGDSALYLCASSFTAGGGTEAFFGQGTRLTVV.

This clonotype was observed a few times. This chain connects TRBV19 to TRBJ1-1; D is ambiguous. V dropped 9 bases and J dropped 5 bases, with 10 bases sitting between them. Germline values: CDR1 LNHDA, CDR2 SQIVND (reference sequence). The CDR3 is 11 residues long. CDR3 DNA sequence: TGTGCCAGAAAGGCTGGGACTGAAGCTTTCTTT. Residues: CARKAGTEAFF.